This T cell receptor (beta chain) was found in a study of blood T cell repertoires in COVID-19. The wider study: The analysed material was cDNA or gDNA that came from T cells, B-cell-depleted T cells, or PBMCs.

The germline CDR1 and CDR2 sequences are LNHNV and YYDKDF (reference sequence). The V gene end was trimmed by 6 bases and the J gene end by 9 bases; junction bases not matched to a gene: 4. CDR3 length: 14 residues. The repertoire was sequenced with immunoSEQ multiplex PCR; TCRdb's copy has only in-frame clones and lacks some. Of 72,000 or so clones detected, around 83% appear once; the ten largest clones hold roughly 35%. This TCR was sampled from a woman of 80 years or more with active or convalescent COVID-19. The sequencing input was peripheral blood. The chain couples TRBV15 to TRBJ2-1; TRBD2 matches at 14 bases. The chain's CDR3 is CATSSGLAGVEQFF. Written as DNA, the CDR3 is TGTGCCACCAGTTCGGGACTAGCGGGAGTTGAGCAGTTCTTC.